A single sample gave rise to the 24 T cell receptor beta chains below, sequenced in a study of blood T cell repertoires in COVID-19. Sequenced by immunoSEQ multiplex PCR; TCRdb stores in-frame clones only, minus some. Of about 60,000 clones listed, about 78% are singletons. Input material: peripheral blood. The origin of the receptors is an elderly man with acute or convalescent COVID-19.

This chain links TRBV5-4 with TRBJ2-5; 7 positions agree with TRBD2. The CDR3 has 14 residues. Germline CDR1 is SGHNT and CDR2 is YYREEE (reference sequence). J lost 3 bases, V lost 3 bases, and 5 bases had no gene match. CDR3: CASSYGGLEETQYF. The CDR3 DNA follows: TGTGCCAGCAGCTACGGGGGGTTGGAAGAGACCCAGTACTTC.

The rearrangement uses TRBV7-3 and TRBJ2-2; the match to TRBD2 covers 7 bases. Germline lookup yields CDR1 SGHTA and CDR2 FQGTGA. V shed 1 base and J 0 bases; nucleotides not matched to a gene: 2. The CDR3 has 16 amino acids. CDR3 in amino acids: CASSLRGGANTGELFF. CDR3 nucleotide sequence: TGTGCCAGCAGCTTAAGGGGGGGAGCGAACACCGGGGAGCTGTTTTTT.

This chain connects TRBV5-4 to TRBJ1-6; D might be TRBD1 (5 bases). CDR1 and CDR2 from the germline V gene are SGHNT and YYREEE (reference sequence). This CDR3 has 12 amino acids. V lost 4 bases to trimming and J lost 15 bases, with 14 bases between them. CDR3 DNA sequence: TGTGCCAGCAGCGTTTTAGGAGGGGACCTCCACTTT. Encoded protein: CASSVLGGDLHF.

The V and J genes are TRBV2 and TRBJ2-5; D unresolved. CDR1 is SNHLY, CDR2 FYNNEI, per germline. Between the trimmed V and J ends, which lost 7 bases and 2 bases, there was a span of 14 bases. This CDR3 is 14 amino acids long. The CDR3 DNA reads TGTGCCAGCACCTACTTGTCAAGACAAGAGACCCAGTACTTC. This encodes CASTYLSRQETQYF. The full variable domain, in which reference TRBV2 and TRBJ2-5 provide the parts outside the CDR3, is EPEVTQTPSHQVTQMGQEVILRCVPISNHLYFYWYRQILGQKVEFLVSFYNNEISEKSEIFDDQFSVERPDGSNFTLKIRSTKLEDSAMYFCASTYLSRQETQYFGPGTRLLVL.

The CDR3 DNA sequence: TGTGCCAGCAGCTCGAACCCTAGAGGTACGCAGTATTTT. As protein: CASSSNPRGTQYF. The gene calls are TRBV7-3 and TRBJ2-3, with D uncertain. CDR1 and CDR2 (germline): SGHTA, FQGTGA. V was shortened by 4 bases and J by 8 bases, with 13 bases between the two germline ends. The CDR3 length is 13 residues. Complete variable domain (other parts from reference TRBV7-3 and TRBJ2-3): GAGVSQTPSNKVTEKGKYVELRCDPISGHTALYWYRQSLGQGPEFLIYFQGTGAADDSGLPNDRFFAVRPEGSVSTLKIQRTERGDSAVYLCASSSNPRGTQYFGPGTRLTVL.

The CDR3 sequence: CASITSGRDEQFF. For the CDR3, the DNA is TGTGCCAGCATAACTAGCGGGAGGGATGAGCAGTTCTTC. The chain employs TRBV28 and TRBJ2-1, with 13 positions matching TRBD2. The CDR3 covers 13 residues. The germline V gene encodes CDR1 MDHEN and CDR2 SYDVKM. Unmatched junction bases numbered 2, after V lost 7 bases and J lost 8 bases. Full variable domain (outside the CDR3, taken from reference TRBV28 and TRBJ2-1): DVKVTQSSRYLVKRTGEKVFLECVQDMDHENMFWYRQDPGLGLRLIYFSYDVKMKEKGDIPEGYSVSREKKERFSLILESASTNQTSMYLCASITSGRDEQFFGPGTRLTVL.

CDR3 nucleotide sequence: TGTGCCAGCAGCCAAGACGCCCGGGACAATGGAGCCGGCTACACCTTC. Amino acids: CASSQDARDNGAGYTF. This sequence joins TRBV4-2 and TRBJ1-2; D is perhaps TRBD1 (6 bases). CDR3 length: 16 amino acids. The V end lost 0 bases, the J end lost 8 bases, and 19 bases lay between the germline ends. In germline, CDR1 is LGHNA, CDR2 YNFKEQ.

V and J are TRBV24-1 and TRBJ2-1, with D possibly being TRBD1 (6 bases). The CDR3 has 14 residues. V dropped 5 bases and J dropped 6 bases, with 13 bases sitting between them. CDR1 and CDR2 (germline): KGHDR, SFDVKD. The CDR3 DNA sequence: TGTGCCACCAGTGCGGGACAAGGGTCCAATGAGCAGTTCTTC. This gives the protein CATSAGQGSNEQFF.

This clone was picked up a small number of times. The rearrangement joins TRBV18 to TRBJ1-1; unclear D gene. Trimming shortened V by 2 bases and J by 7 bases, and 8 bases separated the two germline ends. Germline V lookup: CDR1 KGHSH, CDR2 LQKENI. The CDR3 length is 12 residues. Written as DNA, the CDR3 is TGTGCCAGCTCACCAAGCGACGGTGAAGCTTTCTTT. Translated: CASSPSDGEAFF.

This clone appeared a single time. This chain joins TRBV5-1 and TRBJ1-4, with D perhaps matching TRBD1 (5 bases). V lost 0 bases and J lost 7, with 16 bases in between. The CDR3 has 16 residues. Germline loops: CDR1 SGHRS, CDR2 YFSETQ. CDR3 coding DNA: TGCGCCAGCAGCTTGGGGGGCCAGACAGCCCGTGAAAAACTGTTTTTT. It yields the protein CASSLGGQTAREKLFF.

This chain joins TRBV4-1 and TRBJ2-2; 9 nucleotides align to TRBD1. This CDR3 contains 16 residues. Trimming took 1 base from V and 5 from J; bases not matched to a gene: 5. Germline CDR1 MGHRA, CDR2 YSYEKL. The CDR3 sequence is CASSQAGQGRTGELFF. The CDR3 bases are TGCGCCAGCAGCCAAGCGGGACAGGGACGAACCGGGGAGCTGTTTTTT.

The CDR3 nucleotides are TGTGCCAGCAGCGTAGAAGGGGGCTCGGGAGATACGCAGTATTTT. This codes for CASSVEGGSGDTQYF. The chain carries TRBV9 and TRBJ2-3, with TRBD1 matching 7 bases. Trimming at V came to 0 bases and at J to 5 bases, leaving 6 bases not matched to a gene. The V gene's germline CDR1 is SGDLS and CDR2 YYNGEE. The CDR3 length is 15 residues.

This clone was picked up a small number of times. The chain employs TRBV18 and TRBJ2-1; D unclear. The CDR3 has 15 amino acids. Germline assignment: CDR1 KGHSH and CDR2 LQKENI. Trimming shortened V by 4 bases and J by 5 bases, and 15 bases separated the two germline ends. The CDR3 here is CASSRATGIDNEQFF. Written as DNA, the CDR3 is TGTGCCAGCTCACGGGCTACTGGAATTGACAATGAGCAGTTCTTC.

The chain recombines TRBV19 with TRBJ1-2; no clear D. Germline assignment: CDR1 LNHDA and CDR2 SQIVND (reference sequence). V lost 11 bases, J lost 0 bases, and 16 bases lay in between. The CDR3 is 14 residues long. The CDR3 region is CASRPPGANYGYTF. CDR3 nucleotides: TGTGCCTCACGCCCCCCCGGTGCTAACTATGGCTACACCTTC.

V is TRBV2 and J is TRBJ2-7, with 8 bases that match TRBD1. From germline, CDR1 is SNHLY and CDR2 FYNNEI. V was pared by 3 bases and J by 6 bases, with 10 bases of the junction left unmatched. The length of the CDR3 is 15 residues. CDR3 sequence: CASSDIGQGAGEQYF. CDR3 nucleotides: TGTGCCAGCAGTGATATCGGGCAGGGGGCCGGCGAGCAGTACTTC.

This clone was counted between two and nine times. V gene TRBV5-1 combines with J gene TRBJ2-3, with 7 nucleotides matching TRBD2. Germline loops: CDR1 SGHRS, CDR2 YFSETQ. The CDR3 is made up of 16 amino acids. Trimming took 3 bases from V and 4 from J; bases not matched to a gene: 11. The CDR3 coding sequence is TGCGCCAGCAGCTGGGAGGGACCGTCAGGGTCAGATACGCAGTATTTT. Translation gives CASSWEGPSGSDTQYF.

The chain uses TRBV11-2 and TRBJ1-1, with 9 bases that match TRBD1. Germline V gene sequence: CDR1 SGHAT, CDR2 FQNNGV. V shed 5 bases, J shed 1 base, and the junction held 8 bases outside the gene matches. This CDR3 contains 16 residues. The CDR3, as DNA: TGTGCCAGCAGCCGAGGGGGGACAGGGAAGAACACTGAAGCTTTCTTT. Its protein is CASSRGGTGKNTEAFF. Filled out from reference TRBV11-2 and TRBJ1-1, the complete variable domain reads EAGVAQSPRYKIIEKRQSVAFWCNPISGHATLYWYQQILGQGPKLLIQFQNNGVVDDSQLPKDRFSAERLKGVDSTLKIQPAKLEDSAVYLCASSRGGTGKNTEAFFGQGTRLTVV.

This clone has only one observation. The CDR3 here is CASSFQSGGPADTQYF. The CDR3 bases are TGTGCCAGCAGCTTCCAGAGCGGGGGGCCGGCAGATACGCAGTATTTT. The V and J genes are TRBV7-9 and TRBJ2-3, with 9 bases fitting TRBD2. The J segment lost 4 bases and the V segment lost 3 bases, leaving 8 bases of the junction unmatched. Germline CDR1 SEHNR, CDR2 FQNEAQ (reference sequence). CDR3 size: 16 residues. Filled out from reference TRBV7-9 and TRBJ2-3, the complete variable domain reads DTGVSQNPRHKITKRGQNVTFRCDPISEHNRLYWYRQTLGQGPEFLTYFQNEAQLEKSRLLSDRFSAERPKGSFSTLEIQRTEQGDSAMYLCASSFQSGGPADTQYFGPGTRLTVL.

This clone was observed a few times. CDR3 in DNA: TGTGCCAGCAGCTTAATCGGTTCTGGCTACACCTTC. Translation gives CASSLIGSGYTF. This chain connects TRBV7-9 to TRBJ1-2; D gene unclear. Germline assignment: CDR1 SEHNR and CDR2 FQNEAQ (reference sequence). The V end lost 2 bases, the J end lost 7 bases, and 8 bases lay between the germline ends. The CDR3 spans 12 residues.

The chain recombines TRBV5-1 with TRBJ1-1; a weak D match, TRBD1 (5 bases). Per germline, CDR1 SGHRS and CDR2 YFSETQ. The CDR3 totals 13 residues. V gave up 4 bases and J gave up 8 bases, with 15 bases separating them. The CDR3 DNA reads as TGCGCCAGCAGCCAATCCGGGACTCAGGAAGCTTTCTTT. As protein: CASSQSGTQEAFF.

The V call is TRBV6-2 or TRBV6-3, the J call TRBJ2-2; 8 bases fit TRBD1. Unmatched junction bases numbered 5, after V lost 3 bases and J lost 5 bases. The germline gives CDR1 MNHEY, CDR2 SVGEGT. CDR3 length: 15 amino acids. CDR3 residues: CASSYQGALTGELFF. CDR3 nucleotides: TGTGCCAGCAGTTATCAGGGGGCATTGACCGGGGAGCTGTTTTTT.

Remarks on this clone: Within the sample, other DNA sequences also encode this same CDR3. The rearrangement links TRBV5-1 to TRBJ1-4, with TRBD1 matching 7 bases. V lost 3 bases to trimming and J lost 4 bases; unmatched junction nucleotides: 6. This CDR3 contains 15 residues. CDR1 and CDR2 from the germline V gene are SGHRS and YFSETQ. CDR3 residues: CASSSGQAVNEKLFF. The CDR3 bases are TGCGCCAGCAGCTCAGGACAGGCGGTTAATGAAAAACTGTTTTTT.

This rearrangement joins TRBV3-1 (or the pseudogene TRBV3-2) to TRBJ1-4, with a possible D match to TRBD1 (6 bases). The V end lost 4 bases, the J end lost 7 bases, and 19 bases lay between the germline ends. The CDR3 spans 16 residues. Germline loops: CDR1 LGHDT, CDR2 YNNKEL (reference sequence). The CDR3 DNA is TGTGCCAGCAGCCCGCGGACAGATTCCCGGGGTGAAAAACTGTTTTTT. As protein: CASSPRTDSRGEKLFF.

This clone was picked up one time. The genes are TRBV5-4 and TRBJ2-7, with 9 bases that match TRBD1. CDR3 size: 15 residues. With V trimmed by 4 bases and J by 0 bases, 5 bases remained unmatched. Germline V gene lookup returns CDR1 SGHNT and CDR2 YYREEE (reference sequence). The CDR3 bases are TGTGCCAGCAGCCCGGCGGGACAGGGCTCCTACGAGCAGTACTTC. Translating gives CASSPAGQGSYEQYF.